This TCR beta chain was profiled in a study of T-cell memory formation after mild COVID-19. Broader study findings: Later expanders leaned CD4+, whereas clones that contracted between day 15 and 85 were balanced CD4/CD8.

TCRdb processed the 5' RACE reads anew with MiXCR; each CDR3 protein has one entry. Of approximately 260,000 distinct CDR3 sequences listed, about a sixth are singletons. For this clonotype: The antigen is undetermined.

Germline CDR1 reads DFQATT; CDR2 reads SNEGSKA (reference sequence). V was pared by 6 bases and J by 12 bases, with 19 bases between. The CDR3 runs 12 residues. V is TRBV20-1 and J is TRBJ2-3, with D perhaps matching TRBD2 (5 bases). The clonotype originates from a man aged 18 to 29 who had mild COVID-19 (a few samples of this study predate the infection). Cell type and time point are not known. What was sequenced was PBMCs or a T cell subset sorted from them (not recorded which). The CDR3 protein is CSAIREGVTQYF. The CDR3 DNA reads as TGCAGTGCCATAAGAGAGGGCGTTACACAGTATTTT.